The text below deals with one TCR beta chain. Which antigen it targets is not known. One base away there is no much larger clone; base qualities are not given. This entry belongs to a study of shared clonotypes between healthy human individuals (dated by TCRdb to the early 2020s). With respect to the entire study: Two women and three men aged 18 to 49 years were included in the cohort. Per donor, three plates each were used for CD4 naive and CD4 memory, two for CD8 naive, and one for CD8 memory. The study deeply sequenced blood TCR repertoires of about 5 healthy adults to estimate repertoire size and the extent of clonotype sharing between individuals. To increase sequencing depth and limit assay-specific biases, TCR repertoire library preparation and sequencing were carried out by different laboratories using diverse techniques. Each donor's leukapheresis produced roughly between roughly 0.85 and 9 billion PBMCs.

The research as a whole found: Compared with non-shared clonotypes, the clonotypes found in all four sorted-subset donors had higher generation probabilities. About 5% of naive CD4, 3.5% of naive CD8, about 2.5% of memory CD4, and less than 0.45% of memory CD8 clonotypes were shared across a handful of donors. Only blood was sampled, and tissue TCR repertoires likely differ from those in blood. Based on pairwise subsampling, the degree of clonotype sharing among donors was expected to be affected by sequencing depth. Larger estimated clonotype richness was generally found for naive subsets than for memory subsets. The genetic and exposure-history diversity represented was limited by the small number of donors. Incomplete sequencing was indicated by rarefaction of sorted-subset datasets, despite the large sequencing depth.

The donors were healthy, HIV-negative adults who had no recently reported acute infections or vaccinations. Every donor was a Caucasian adult living in Nashville, Tennessee, USA. CD4+ T cells were enriched by magnetic negative selection, after which naive cells were positively selected on CD45RA and the negative fraction was taken as the memory subset. Blood was collected by leukapheresis, and PBMCs were isolated by Ficoll-Histopaque density gradient centrifugation and then cryopreserved in liquid nitrogen vapor phase. Analytical flow cytometry was used to check the purity and quantity of every magnetically sorted T cell population. Genomic DNA was isolated from every sorted fraction and measured by UV absorbance on a Nanodrop 2000c. Using the deep immunoSEQ assay, TCR CDR3 regions were amplified from genomic DNA by multiplex PCR. Extracted genomic DNA from each cell subset was spread evenly across all wells of several immunoSEQ 96-well plates, with each plate serving as a replicate. For sorted subsets, each replicate PCR was loaded with approximately 0.2 ug genomic DNA, equivalent to 32,000 or so T cell genomes. Purified libraries were quantified with a Qubit 3.0 fluorometer, sized on a Bioanalyzer 2100, and re-quantified with the KAPA Library Quantification kit. Every immunoSEQ 96-well plate was sequenced on a dedicated single-read 150-cycle Illumina NextSeq 550 flow cell. In the authors' own workflow: Because the immunoSEQ output included only junctional sequences and no quality scores, the filtering could not be the same as the filtering used for full-length reads. Sequences were annotated with PyIR, a Python wrapper for IgBLAST v1.9, using IMGT germline references to assign V/J genes and CDR3. Reads were removed for weak V/J assignments (E-value above 1e-6), missing CDR3, stop codons, out-of-frame junctions, or ambiguous translated residues. V3J clonotypes were defined as sequences sharing an identical inferred V gene, J gene, and CDR3 amino acid sequence. Percentage overlap between repertoires was computed as shared unique clonotypes divided by the size of the smaller repertoire. RTK rarefaction, the Chao1 estimator, and Recon v2.1 estimates of unobserved clonotypes were used to assess repertoire richness. Generation probabilities for all TCRbeta clonotypes obtained by the gDNA method from a handful of donors were computed using OLGA. TCRdb carries this immuneACCESS record with in-frame sequences only. Its versions omit some clonotypes, under half of them owing to an unresolved V gene in the studies checked, with the rest unexplained. V and J calls and clone size follow that table, whereas D and trimming were derived from the DNA. This sample comprises about a million clones, around 80% of them detected only once. About 1.5% of the sample comes from the top ten.

The sample was memory CD4+ T cells sorted from blood. The intended sense of this specimen's cell subset or site label: CD45RA-negative fraction. The TCR comes from a man between 18 and 35 years old in good health.

The CDR3 has the sequence CASSLVGDADGYTF. The bases read TGCGCCAGCAGCTTGGTGGGGGACGCTGATGGCTACACCTTC. The sequence joins TRBV5-1 to TRBJ1-2, with a tentative D gene TRBD1 over 5 matching bases. Trimming takes 0 bases from V and 6 bases from J, and the germline ends sit 12 bases apart. The CDR3 holds 14 amino acids from the cysteine to the phenylalanine. The retained sequence is limited to the CDR3, 42 bases, with the frame set at the first base. Taken from the germline V gene, the CDR1 and CDR2 loops are SGHRS and YFSETQ. The entire variable domain, with the stretches around the CDR3 drawn from the reference TRBV5-1 and TRBJ1-2 proteins, is KAGVTQTPRYLIKTRGQQVTLSCSPISGHRSVSWYQQTPGQGLQFLFEYFSETQRNKGNFPGRFSGRQFSNSRSEMNVSTLELGDSALYLCASSLVGDADGYTFGSGTRLTVV.